Sequencing of this T cell receptor (beta chain) was carried out in a study of identical twins (dated by TCRdb to 2016 to 2017). Background on the whole study: To test whether fetal clonotypes persist, the study used deep sequencing on TCR alpha and beta repertoires from monozygotic twins, unrelated adults of various ages, and cord blood. Replicate twin experiments were performed at different times using different library preparation protocols to rule out contamination. Broader findings and caveats from the paper: Recombination models systematically underestimated out-of-frame TCR alpha sharing in monozygotic twins but agreed with sharing between unrelated individuals. Zero-insertion analyses could be partly confounded by invariant T cells such as MAIT and iNKT, although diverse VJ usage argued against such confounding for most clonotypes. The excess sharing between twins in beta out-of-frame sequences was weaker because fewer shared sequences reduced the signal-to-noise ratio. Because the same donors could not be followed over many years, the conclusions depended on cross-sectional statistical analysis. Compared with coincidental sharing between unrelated individuals, an excess of low generation-probability sequences was observed among out-of-frame TCR alpha sequences shared between twins. Fewer insertions were carried by abundant cord blood beta clonotypes, a similar but weaker trend appeared in young adult naive repertoires, and no such trend appeared in memory repertoires.

Every donor was a healthy Caucasian. Three pairs of female monozygotic twins, all aged roughly 18 to 29 years, were included in the twin cohort. Positive isolation kits from Invitrogen were used to isolate the CD4+ and CD8+ T cell populations. Inclusive of the bounding cysteine and phenylalanine, the CDR3 is 13 residues long. CDR3 DNA only is kept here, 39 bases in frame from base 1. The germline V and J ends show losses of 6 bases and 0 bases respectively, and no gene match explains 5 bases of the junction. The germline V gene (reference sequence) provides CDR1 DFQATT and CDR2 SNEGSKA. This clonotype has a handful of counts. It lacks a known antigen. Nothing much larger sits one base from this clone, and base qualities are not available. The library relied on 5' RACE. Sequencing relied on an Illumina HiSeq 2000. Template switching added a universal primer binding site, and the final cDNA carried a unique molecular identifier that allowed TCR cDNA molecules to be counted accurately. Specific primers in the conserved constant-segment region were used to synthesize first-strand cDNA for the TCR alpha and beta chains. To control for contamination, every cDNA library carried two barcodes: a SMART-Mk sample barcode plus Illumina barcodes. TruSeq adapter sequences and Illumina sample barcodes were added in two successive PCR steps. TCR alpha and beta cDNA libraries were sequenced on the Illumina HiSeq platform with custom primers. Turning to the authors' computational methods: MiGEC processed the raw reads to extract unique molecular identifiers, while MiXCR was used to determine the CDR3 positions. Recombination models were inferred per individual with the repgenHMM and IGoR tools using an EM algorithm. Shared clonotypes were analyzed with the tcR package in R, and sharing was normalized by the product of cloneset sizes. Out-of-frame nonproductive sequences were analyzed to study raw recombination free of thymic and clonal selection effects. The public reads were reprocessed in TCRdb via fastp at Q25 and MiXCR, keeping in-frame beta chains. Every entry covers one CDR3 protein and lists the most common genes and DNA from its rows. These V and J calls rely on TCRdb rather than the paper's analysis. The sample table records about 470,000 distinct CDR3 sequences; 20% to 25% of these occur just once. The top ten hold about 3% of the sample.

These data also formed part of another study, on T cells expressing NK-cell markers. The other study reports the following: TCR beta-chain repertoires were profiled in sorted CD3+CD56+NKG2C+, CD3+CD56+NKG2C- and CD3+CD56-NKG2C+ T-cell subsets from several donors. Among the eight sequenced donors, only one was HCMV-seronegative, while the other seven were HCMV-seropositive. To restrict sorting to alphabetaTCR-expressing T cells, an anti-gammadeltaTCR antibody was added in several experiments. In six donors, the dominant CD3+CD56+NKG2C+ clonotypes ranked among the top 10 CD8+ clonotypes, making up about 1.0-7.5% of CD8+ T cells. Those dominant clonotypes were again the most abundant among CD3+CD56-NKG2C+ cells in several donors, at about 25-60.1%. Whether the expanded NKG2C-expressing T cell clones were specific for HCMV antigens was left unclear. The eight sequenced donors were randomly selected healthy volunteers, three men and five women. HCMV serostatus was determined by detecting HCMV-specific IgG in serum with a commercial ELISA kit. MIGEC was used to demultiplex reads and group reads by UMI, and MiTCR was used to assemble and quantify clonotypes. To exclude erroneous sequences, only TCR cDNA sequences supported by at least two reads were retained. Downstream repertoire analysis used the tcR package, and clonotypes were matched across fractions by CDR3 nucleotide sequence plus V segment. VDJmatch was used to annotate antigen specificity against VDJdb, with one amino acid substitution in CDR3 permitted.

In this chain, TRBV20-1 is recombined with TRBJ2-7, with 7 bases in between that match TRBD2. The receptor was derived from a woman aged 18-35 years in good health. Sequenced: CD4+ T cells sorted from blood. The CDR3 here reads CSAHRTSSYEQYF. The DNA is as follows: TGCAGTGCCCACCGGACTAGCTCCTACGAGCAGTACTTC.